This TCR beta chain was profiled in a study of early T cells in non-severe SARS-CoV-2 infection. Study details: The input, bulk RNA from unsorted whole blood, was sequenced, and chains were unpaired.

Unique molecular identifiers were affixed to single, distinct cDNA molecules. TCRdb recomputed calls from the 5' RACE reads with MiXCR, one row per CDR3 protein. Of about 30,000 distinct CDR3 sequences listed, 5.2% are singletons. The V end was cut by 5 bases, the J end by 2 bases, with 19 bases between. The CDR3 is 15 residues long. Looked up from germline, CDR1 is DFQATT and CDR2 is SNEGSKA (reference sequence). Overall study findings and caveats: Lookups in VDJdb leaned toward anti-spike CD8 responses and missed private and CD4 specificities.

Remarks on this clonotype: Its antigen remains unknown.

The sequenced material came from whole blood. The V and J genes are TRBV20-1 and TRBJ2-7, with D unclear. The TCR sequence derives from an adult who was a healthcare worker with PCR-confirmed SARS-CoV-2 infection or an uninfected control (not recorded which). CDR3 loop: CSAGASTSPTYEQYF. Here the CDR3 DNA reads TGCAGTGCTGGAGCCTCTACCTCCCCTACCTACGAGCAGTACTTC.